This T cell receptor beta chain was observed in a study of T cell clusters in autoimmune cytopenias. TRB rearrangements were amplified by touch-down multiplex PCR with mixed TRB-A/B primers. TCRdb reprocessed the multiplex PCR reads, keeping one entry per CDR3 protein, no DNA. The sample yields about 12,000 distinct CDR3 sequences, of which the top ten take up around 3.4%. The CDR3 contains 15 residues. Germline values: CDR1 MDHEN, CDR2 SYDVKM. Tens of thousands of genome equivalents of blood DNA were amplified for TRB. This same sample was also part of a study on T cell repertoires in aging, cancer and after chemotherapy. That work contributes: Donors were grouped into six age bands spanning 30 or younger through 70 or older. About 10 million TCR reads made up the full dataset. In healthy donors, age-related TCR diversity loss mainly reflected lost richness. The repertoire data cannot show anything about immunological memory following chemotherapy.

Specimen: peripheral blood. V is TRBV28 and J is TRBJ2-5; TCRdb's assignment of TRBD2 cannot be checked, as there is no DNA. This sequence originates from a human donor in good health. CDR3 sequence reads: CASSPVGGAGETQYF.